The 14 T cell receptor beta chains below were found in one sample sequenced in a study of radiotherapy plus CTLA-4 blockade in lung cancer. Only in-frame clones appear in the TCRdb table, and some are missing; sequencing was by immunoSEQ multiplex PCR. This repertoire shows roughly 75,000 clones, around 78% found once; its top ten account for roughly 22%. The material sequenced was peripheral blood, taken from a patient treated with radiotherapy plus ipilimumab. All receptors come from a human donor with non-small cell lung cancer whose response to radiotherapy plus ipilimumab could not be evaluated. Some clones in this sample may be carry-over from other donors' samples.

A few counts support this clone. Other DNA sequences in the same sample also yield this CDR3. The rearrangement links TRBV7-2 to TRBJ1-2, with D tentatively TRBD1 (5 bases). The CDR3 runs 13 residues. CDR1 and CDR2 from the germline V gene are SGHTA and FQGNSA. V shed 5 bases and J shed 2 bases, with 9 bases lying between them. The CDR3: CASSPDSNYGYTF. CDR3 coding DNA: TGTGCCAGCAGCCCCGACAGCAACTATGGCTACACCTTC.

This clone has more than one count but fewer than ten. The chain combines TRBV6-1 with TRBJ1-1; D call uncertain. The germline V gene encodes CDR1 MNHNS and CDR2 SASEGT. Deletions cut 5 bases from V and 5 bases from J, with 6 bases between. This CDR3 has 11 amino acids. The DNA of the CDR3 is TGTGCCAGCAGTTACCAGACTGAAGCTTTCTTT. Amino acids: CASSYQTEAFF.

The CDR3 DNA is TGTGCCAGCATCAGACAGATGAACACTGAAGCTTTCTTT. Translating gives CASIRQMNTEAFF. This rearrangement joins TRBV6-1 to TRBJ1-1; the D gene is possibly TRBD1 (5 bases). The CDR3 is 13 amino acids. Germline V gives CDR1 MNHNS, CDR2 SASEGT. V shed 7 bases and J shed 0 bases, with 9 bases lying between them.

The CDR3 is CASSNRDRGRDSNQPQHF. In DNA form, the CDR3 reads TGTGCCAGTAGTAACCGGGACAGGGGTCGGGATAGCAATCAGCCCCAGCATTTT. V gene TRBV19 combines with J gene TRBJ1-5, with 10 bases lining up with TRBD1. The CDR3 runs 18 residues. CDR1 is LNHDA and CDR2 is SQIVND in the germline V gene (reference sequence). J gave up 0 bases and V 4 bases, and 9 bases lay outside the gene matches.

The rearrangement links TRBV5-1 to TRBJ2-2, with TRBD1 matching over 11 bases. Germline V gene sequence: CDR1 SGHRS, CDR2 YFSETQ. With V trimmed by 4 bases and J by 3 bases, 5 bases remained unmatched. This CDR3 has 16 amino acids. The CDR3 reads CASSRTGGRDTGELFF. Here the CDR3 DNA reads TGCGCCAGCAGCCGGACAGGGGGCAGGGACACCGGGGAGCTGTTTTTT.

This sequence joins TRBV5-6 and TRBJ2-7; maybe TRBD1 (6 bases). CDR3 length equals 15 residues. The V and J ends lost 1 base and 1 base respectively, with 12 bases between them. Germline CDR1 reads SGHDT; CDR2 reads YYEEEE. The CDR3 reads CASSLWGPLSYEQYF. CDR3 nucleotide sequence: TGTGCCAGCAGCTTGTGGGGGCCCCTGTCCTACGAGCAGTACTTC.

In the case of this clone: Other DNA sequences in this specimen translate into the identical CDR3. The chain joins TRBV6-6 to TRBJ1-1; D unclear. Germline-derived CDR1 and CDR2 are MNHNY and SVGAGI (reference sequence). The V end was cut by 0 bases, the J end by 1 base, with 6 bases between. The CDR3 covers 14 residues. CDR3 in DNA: TGTGCCAGCAGTTACTCTGCAGGGAACACTGAAGCTTTCTTT. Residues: CASSYSAGNTEAFF.

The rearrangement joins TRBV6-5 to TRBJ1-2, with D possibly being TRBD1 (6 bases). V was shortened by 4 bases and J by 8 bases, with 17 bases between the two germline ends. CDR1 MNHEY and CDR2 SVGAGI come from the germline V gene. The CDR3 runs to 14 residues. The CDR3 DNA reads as TGTGCCAGCAGTTCAGGGGACGGATCGTTGGGCTACACCTTC. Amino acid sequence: CASSSGDGSLGYTF.

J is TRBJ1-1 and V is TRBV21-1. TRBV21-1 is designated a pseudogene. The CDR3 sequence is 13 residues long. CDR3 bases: TGTGCCAGCAGCAAAGTTGGTCCCCTGAGAGCTTTCTTT. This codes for CASSKVGPLRAFF.

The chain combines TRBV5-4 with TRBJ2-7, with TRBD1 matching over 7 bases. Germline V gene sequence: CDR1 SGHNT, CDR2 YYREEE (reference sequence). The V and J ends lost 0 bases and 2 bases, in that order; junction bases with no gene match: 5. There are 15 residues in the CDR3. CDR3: CASSLAGGITYEQYF. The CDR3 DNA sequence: TGTGCCAGCAGCTTGGCAGGGGGTATCACCTACGAGCAGTACTTC.

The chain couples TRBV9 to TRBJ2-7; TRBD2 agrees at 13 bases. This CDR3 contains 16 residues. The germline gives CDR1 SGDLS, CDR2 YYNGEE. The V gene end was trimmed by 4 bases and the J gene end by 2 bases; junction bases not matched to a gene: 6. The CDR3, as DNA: TGTGCCAGCAGCCCCCGACTAGCGGGGGGTCCCTACGAGCAGTACTTC. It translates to CASSPRLAGGPYEQYF.

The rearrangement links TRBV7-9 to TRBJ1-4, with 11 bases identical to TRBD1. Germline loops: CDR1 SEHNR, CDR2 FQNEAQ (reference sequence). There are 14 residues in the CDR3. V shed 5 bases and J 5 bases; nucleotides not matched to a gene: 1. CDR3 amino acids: CASSRDRGNEKLFF. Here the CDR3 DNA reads TGTGCCAGCAGCAGGGACAGGGGGAATGAAAAACTGTTTTTT.

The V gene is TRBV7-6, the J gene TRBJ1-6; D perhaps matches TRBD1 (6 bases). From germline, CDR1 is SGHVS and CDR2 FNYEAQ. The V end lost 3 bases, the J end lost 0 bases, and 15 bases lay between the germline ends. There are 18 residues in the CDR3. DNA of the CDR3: TGTGCCAGCAGCTTGACGACAGGCGGGAGCTCCTATAATTCACCCCTCCACTTT. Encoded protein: CASSLTTGGSSYNSPLHF.

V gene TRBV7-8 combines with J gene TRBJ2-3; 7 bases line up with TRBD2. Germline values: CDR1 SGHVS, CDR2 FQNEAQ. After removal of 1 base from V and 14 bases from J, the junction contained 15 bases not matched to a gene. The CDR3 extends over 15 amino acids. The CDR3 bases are TGTGCCAGCAGCTTAGGTCGTACGGCCGGGGGGACTCCGTATTTT. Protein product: CASSLGRTAGGTPYF.